This T cell receptor beta chain was sequenced for a study of T cells in Graves' hyperthyroidism and ophthalmopathy. The CDR3 spans 13 residues. V lost 0 bases and J 4 bases, leaving 9 bases between the germline ends. The V gene's germline CDR1 is DFQATT and CDR2 SNEGSKA (reference sequence). Diagnoses rested on clinical symptoms, serum thyroxine and TRAb, thyroid ultrasound and orbital computed tomography. The PBMCs had their origin in more than 9.5 ml of fresh peripheral blood. Study results and limitations: Ophthalmopathy onset followed model prediction by a median about 6.9 months.

RNA transcripts provided the source from which TCR beta CDR3 regions were amplified. The study used the HTBI primer set for a first-round RT-PCR of the TCR CDR3. A single record per CDR3 protein comes from TCRdb applying MiXCR to the multiplex PCR reads. Here the sample spans 250,000 or so distinct CDR3 sequences, 15% to 20% being singletons. This clonotype appeared many times. Its specificity is unknown. The TCR originated in a woman under 30 with Graves' ophthalmopathy. The rearrangement joins TRBV20-1 to TRBJ1-2; D ambiguous. Source material: blood. The CDR3 protein is CSARDPIAYGYTF. CDR3 in DNA: TGCAGTGCTAGAGATCCTATCGCCTATGGCTACACCTTC.